The rows below give T cell receptor beta chains drawn from one sample of a study of blood T cell repertoires in COVID-19. Profiled with immunoSEQ multiplex PCR; TCRdb holds only in-frame clones, not every one. This table has 310,000 or so clones, around 90% appearing once. The specimen sequenced was PBMCs or T cells enriched from blood (not recorded which). The origin of the receptors is a woman under 30 who had recovered from COVID-19. The CDR3 runs from the conserved cysteine through the conserved F or W. Each record gives: D gene, V gene, J gene, clone size, CDR3 protein, CDR3 DNA. D genes are given only for firm matches. The size of a clone is reported for some rows only, either as once, few or many, or as a class for expanded clones.

d_call: TRBD2; v_call: TRBV5-1; j_call: TRBJ2-7; clone_size: .; cdr3_aa: CASSKGLAGEEQYF; cdr3_nt: TGCGCCAGCAGCAAGGGACTAGCGGGGGAAGAGCAGTACTTC
d_call: .; v_call: TRBV5-6; j_call: TRBJ2-7; clone_size: .; cdr3_aa: CASSFGLATSEQYF; cdr3_nt: TGTGCCAGCAGCTTCGGGCTAGCTACGAGCGAGCAGTACTTC
d_call: .; v_call: TRBV9; j_call: TRBJ2-1; clone_size: .; cdr3_aa: CASNGGLRDEQFF; cdr3_nt: TGTGCCAGCAACGGGGGGCTTAGGGATGAGCAGTTCTTC
d_call: TRBD2; v_call: TRBV27; j_call: TRBJ2-1; clone_size: .; cdr3_aa: CASIPGLAGNNEQFF; cdr3_nt: TGTGCCAGCATCCCAGGACTAGCGGGGAACAATGAGCAGTTCTTC
d_call: .; v_call: TRBV5-1; j_call: TRBJ2-7; clone_size: .; cdr3_aa: CASSLDITQGGAYEQYF; cdr3_nt: TGCGCCAGCAGCTTGGACATCACGCAGGGGGGCGCCTACGAGCAGTACTTC
d_call: .; v_call: TRBV5-1; j_call: TRBJ1-2; clone_size: .; cdr3_aa: CASSSTQDLYGYTF; cdr3_nt: TGCGCCAGCAGCTCCACACAGGACCTCTATGGCTACACCTTC
d_call: .; v_call: TRBV27; j_call: TRBJ1-5; clone_size: .; cdr3_aa: CASSPYARSRGNQPQHF; cdr3_nt: TGTGCCAGCAGCCCCTATGCACGGAGCCGGGGCAATCAGCCCCAGCATTTT
d_call: .; v_call: TRBV4-3; j_call: TRBJ2-7; clone_size: .; cdr3_aa: CASSQTSFGRGEQYF; cdr3_nt: TGCGCCAGCAGCCAAACGTCTTTCGGACGGGGCGAGCAGTACTTC
d_call: .; v_call: TRBV7-3; j_call: TRBJ1-6; clone_size: .; cdr3_aa: CASSPPGGGPLHF; cdr3_nt: TGTGCCAGCAGCCCCCCCGGGGGGGGGCCCCTCCACTTT
d_call: .; v_call: TRBV2; j_call: TRBJ2-1; clone_size: .; cdr3_aa: CASSGDRQSSYNEQFF; cdr3_nt: TGTGCCAGCAGTGGAGACAGGCAGAGCTCCTACAATGAGCAGTTCTTC
d_call: .; v_call: TRBV5-1; j_call: TRBJ2-7; clone_size: .; cdr3_aa: CASRRDPTVDSYEQYF; cdr3_nt: TGCGCCAGCAGGCGGGACCCCACGGTGGACTCCTACGAGCAGTACTTC
d_call: TRBD2; v_call: TRBV2; j_call: TRBJ2-1; clone_size: few; cdr3_aa: CASSGSGRSYNEQFF; cdr3_nt: TGTGCCAGCAGTGGAAGCGGGAGGTCCTACAATGAGCAGTTCTTC
d_call: .; v_call: TRBV28; j_call: TRBJ1-2; clone_size: .; cdr3_aa: CASSLPPGSYGYTF; cdr3_nt: TGTGCCAGCAGTTTACCCCCAGGGTCCTATGGCTACACCTTC
d_call: .; v_call: TRBV7-8; j_call: TRBJ2-2; clone_size: .; cdr3_aa: CASSFLDRLNTGELFF; cdr3_nt: TGTGCCAGCAGCTTCCTCGACAGGCTTAACACCGGGGAGCTGTTTTTT
d_call: .; v_call: TRBV15; j_call: TRBJ1-3; clone_size: few; cdr3_aa: CATSRYSGNTIYF; cdr3_nt: TGTGCCACCAGCCGTTACTCTGGAAACACCATATATTTT
d_call: TRBD1; v_call: TRBV5-4; j_call: TRBJ2-1; clone_size: .; cdr3_aa: CASADRPNVDEQFF; cdr3_nt: TGTGCCAGTGCGGACAGGCCGAACGTCGATGAGCAGTTCTTC